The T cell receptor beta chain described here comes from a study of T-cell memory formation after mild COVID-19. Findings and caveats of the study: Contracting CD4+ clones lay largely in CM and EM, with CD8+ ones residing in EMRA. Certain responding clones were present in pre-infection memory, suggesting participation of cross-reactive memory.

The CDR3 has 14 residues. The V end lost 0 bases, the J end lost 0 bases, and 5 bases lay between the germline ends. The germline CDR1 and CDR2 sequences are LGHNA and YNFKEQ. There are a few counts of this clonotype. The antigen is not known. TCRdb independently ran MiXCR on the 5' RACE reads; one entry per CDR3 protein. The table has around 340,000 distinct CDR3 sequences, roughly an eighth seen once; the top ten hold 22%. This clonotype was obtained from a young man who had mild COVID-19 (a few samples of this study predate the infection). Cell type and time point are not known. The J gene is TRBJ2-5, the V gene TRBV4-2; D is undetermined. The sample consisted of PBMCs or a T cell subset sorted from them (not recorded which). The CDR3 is CASSQDTDQETQYF. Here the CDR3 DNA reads TGTGCCAGCAGCCAAGATACAGACCAAGAGACCCAGTACTTC.